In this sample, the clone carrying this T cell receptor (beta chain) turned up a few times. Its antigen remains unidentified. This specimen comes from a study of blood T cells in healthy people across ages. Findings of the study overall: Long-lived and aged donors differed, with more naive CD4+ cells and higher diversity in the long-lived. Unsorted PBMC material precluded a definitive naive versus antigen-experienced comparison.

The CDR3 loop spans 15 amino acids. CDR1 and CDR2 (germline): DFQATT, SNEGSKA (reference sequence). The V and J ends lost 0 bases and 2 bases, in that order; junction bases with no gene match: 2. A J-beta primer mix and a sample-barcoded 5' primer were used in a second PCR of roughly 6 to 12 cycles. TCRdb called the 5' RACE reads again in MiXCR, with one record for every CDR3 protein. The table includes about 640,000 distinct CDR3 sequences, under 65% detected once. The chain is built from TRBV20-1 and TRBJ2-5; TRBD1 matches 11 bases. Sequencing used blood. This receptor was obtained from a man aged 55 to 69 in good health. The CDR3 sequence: CSARDGDRGQETQYF. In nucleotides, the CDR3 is TGCAGTGCTAGAGATGGGGACAGGGGGCAAGAGACCCAGTACTTC.